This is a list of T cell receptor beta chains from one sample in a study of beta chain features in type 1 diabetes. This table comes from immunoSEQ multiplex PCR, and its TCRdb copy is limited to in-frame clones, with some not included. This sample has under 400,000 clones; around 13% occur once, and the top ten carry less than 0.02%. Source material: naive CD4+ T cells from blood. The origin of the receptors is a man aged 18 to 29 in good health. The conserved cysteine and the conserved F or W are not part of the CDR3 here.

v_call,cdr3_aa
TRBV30,AWSSTGEGPQH
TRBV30,AWSQEGNTIY
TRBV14,ASSQPGQGAF
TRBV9,ASSVVVGRTQGTDTQY
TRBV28,ASGDRIREGF
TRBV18,ASSPGQGQTEAF
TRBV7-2,ASSLDRGGNTIY
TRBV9,ASSGTGSGPEKLF
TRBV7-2,ASSLGGGLDTQY
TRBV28,ASKIRGAWETQY
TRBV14,ASSQDPHGYEKLF
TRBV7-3,ASSLRQGQSGYT
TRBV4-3,ASSLRLAGVGYNEQF
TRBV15,ATSRDLFGDVSMQNTGELF
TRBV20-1,SVAAYNEQF
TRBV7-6,ASSLAGGPGTGELF
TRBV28,ASIKRGGGETQY
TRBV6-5,ASWTALYGYT
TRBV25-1,ASSISGETYEQY
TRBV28,ASSLPRKGRFTGELF
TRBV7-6,ASSLAQGTKETQY
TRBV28,ASSFGLETQY
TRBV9,ASSGGQGAGELF
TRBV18,ASSPQGQGDEQY
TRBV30,AWSVRWGHDTQY
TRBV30,AWSVLFRDSGNTIY
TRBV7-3,ASSLQRGTQETQY
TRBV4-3,ASSQISSSDYEQY
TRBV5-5,ASSDGRPGGVRGYT
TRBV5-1,ASSTGPSQETQY
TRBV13,ASSFGTDTQY
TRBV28,ASSSRTGVGQPQH